This record looks at one TCR beta chain sequence and its context. Its antigen is undetermined. This sample is part of a study of vaccination and CD4 T cells after COVID-19. Study-wide findings and caveats: There was no significant change from around 21 to 38 median reactive clonotypes.

V lost 0 bases, J lost 5 bases, and 9 bases stayed unmatched. The germline CDR1 and CDR2 sequences are DFQATT and SNEGSKA (reference sequence). The CDR3 runs to 16 residues. Sequenced with the Oncomine TCR Beta short-read assay was DNA taken from cultured CD4+ T cells. TCRdb recomputed calls from the PCR reads with MiXCR, one row per CDR3 protein. The sample contains roughly 11,000 distinct CDR3 sequences, 45% to 65% of which appear only once. Documented treatment: approximately nine-day PBMC culture with coronavirus spike peptide pools or control peptides (ViraFEST assay). The chain carries TRBV20-1 and TRBJ2-3, with 9 bases matching TRBD2. Input material: CD4+ T cells from blood, cultured in vitro. This sequence was found in a human donor who had recovered from COVID-19. This chain's CDR3 is CSARDVGGGAEDTQYF. In DNA form, the CDR3 reads TGCAGTGCTAGAGATGTTGGCGGGGGGGCGGAAGATACGCAGTATTTT.